This T cell receptor beta chain is from a study of blood T cell repertoires in COVID-19. Trimming left V 2 bases short and J 3 bases short, with 19 bases between. This CDR3 has 17 residues. Germline V gene sequence: CDR1 SGHTA, CDR2 FQGNSA. TCRdb's copy holds only in-frame clones and misses some; the assay was immunoSEQ multiplex PCR. The sample has over 150,000 clones, around 84% seen once. This TCR was recovered from a middle-aged man who had recovered from COVID-19. The chain couples TRBV7-2 to TRBJ2-5; perhaps TRBD2 as D (6 bases). Source material: PBMCs or T cells enriched from blood (not recorded which). CDR3 sequence (DNA): TGTGCCAGCAGCTTAAAAGGTTTTGGTAGCGGAGAAGAGACCCAGTACTTC. It encodes CASSLKGFGSGEETQYF.